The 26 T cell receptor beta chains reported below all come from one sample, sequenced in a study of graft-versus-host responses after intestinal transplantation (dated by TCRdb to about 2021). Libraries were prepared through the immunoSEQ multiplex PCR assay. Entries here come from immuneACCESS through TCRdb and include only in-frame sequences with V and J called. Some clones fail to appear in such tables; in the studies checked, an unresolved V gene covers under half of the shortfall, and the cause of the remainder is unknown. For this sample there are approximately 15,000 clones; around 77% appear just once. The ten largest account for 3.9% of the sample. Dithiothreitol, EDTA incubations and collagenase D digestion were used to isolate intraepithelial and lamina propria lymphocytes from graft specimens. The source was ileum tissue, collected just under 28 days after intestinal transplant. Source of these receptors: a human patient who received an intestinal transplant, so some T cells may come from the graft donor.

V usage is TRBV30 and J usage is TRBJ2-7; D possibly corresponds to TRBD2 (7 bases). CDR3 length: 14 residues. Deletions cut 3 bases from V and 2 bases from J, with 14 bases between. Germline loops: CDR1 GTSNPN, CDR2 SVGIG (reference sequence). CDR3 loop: CAWSGGGGTYEQYV. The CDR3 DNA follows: TGTGCCTGGAGCGGAGGGGGGGGGACCTACGAGCAGTACGTC.

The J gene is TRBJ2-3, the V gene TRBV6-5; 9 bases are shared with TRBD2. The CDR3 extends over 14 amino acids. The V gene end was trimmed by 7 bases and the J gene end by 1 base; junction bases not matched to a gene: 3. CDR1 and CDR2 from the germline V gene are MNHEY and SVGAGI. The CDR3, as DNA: TGTGCCAGCAAAATAGCGGGGGGCACAGATACGCAGTATTTT. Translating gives CASKIAGGTDTQYF.

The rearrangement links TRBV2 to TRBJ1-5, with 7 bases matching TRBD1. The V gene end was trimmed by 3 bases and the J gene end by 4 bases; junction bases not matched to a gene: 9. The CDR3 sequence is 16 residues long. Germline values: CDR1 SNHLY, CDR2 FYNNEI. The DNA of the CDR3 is TGTGCCAGCAGTGAGGTCAGGGGGAGACCTAATCAGCCCCAGCATTTT. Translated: CASSEVRGRPNQPQHF.

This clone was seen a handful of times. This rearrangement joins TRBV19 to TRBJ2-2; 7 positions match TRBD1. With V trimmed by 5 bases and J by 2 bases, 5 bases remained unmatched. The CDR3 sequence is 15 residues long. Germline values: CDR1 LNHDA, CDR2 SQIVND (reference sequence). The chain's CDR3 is CASSPDRVNTGELFF. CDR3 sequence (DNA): TGTGCCAGTAGTCCAGACAGGGTAAACACCGGGGAGCTGTTTTTT.

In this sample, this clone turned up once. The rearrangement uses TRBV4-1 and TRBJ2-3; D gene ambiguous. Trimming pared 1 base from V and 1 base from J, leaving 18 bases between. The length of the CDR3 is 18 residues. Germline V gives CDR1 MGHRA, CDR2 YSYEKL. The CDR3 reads CASSQVAQSSLGTDTQYF. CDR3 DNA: TGCGCCAGCAGCCAAGTGGCCCAGTCCTCCCTTGGCACAGATACGCAGTATTTT.

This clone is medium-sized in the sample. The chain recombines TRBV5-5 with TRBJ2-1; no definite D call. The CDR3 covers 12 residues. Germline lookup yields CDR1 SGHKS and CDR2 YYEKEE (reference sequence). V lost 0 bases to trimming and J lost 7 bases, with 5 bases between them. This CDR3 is CASSLAGNEQFF. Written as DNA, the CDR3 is TGTGCCAGCAGCTTGGCAGGAAATGAGCAGTTCTTC.

DNA of the CDR3: TGTGCCAGCAGCTTAATGCGGGGGGGCACAGATACGCAGTATTTT. Amino acid sequence: CASSLMRGGTDTQYF. The rearrangement joins TRBV7-2 to TRBJ2-3; TRBD2 matches at 8 bases. The germline CDR1 and CDR2 sequences are SGHTA and FQGNSA. The V segment lost 2 bases and the J segment 1 base; nucleotides outside the gene matches: 2. There are 15 residues in the CDR3.

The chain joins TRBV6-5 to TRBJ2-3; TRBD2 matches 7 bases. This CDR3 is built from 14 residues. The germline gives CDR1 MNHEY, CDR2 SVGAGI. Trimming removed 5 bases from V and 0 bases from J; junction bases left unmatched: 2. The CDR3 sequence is CASSLAASTDTQYF. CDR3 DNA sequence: TGTGCCAGCAGTCTAGCGGCTAGCACAGATACGCAGTATTTT.

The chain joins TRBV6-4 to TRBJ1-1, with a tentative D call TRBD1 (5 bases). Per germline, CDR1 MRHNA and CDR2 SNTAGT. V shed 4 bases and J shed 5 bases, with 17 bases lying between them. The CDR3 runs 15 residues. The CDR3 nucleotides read TGTGCCAGCAGTGCGTCAGCTAGCGGGGGGACTGAAGCTTTCTTT. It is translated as CASSASASGGTEAFF.

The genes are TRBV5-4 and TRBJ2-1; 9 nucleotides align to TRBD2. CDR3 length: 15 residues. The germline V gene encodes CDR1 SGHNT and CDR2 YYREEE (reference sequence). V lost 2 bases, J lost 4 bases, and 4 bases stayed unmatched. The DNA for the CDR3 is TGTGCCAGCAGCTTCCTAGCGGGGACTTACAATGAGCAGTTCTTC. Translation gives CASSFLAGTYNEQFF.

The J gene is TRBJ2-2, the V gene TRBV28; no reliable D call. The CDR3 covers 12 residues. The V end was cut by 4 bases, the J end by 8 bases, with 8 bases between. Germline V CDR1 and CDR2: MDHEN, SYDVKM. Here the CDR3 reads CASSSRLGELFF. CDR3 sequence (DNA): TGTGCCAGCAGTTCCCGACTTGGGGAGCTGTTTTTT.

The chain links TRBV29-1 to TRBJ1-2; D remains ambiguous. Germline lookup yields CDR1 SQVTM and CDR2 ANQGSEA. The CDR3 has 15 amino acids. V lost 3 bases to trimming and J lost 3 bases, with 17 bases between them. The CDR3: CSVDVGKEGYYGYTF. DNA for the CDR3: TGCAGCGTTGACGTTGGGAAGGAGGGCTACTATGGCTACACCTTC.

The CDR3 spells CASSQDGGSGNTIYF. In DNA form, the CDR3 reads TGCGCCAGCAGCCAAGATGGGGGGAGCGGAAACACCATATATTTT. This chain uses TRBV4-3 with TRBJ1-3; tentatively, D is TRBD1 (5 bases). With 0 bases removed from V and 4 bases from J, the gap between germline ends came to 10 bases. The CDR3 spans 15 residues. CDR1 is LGHNA, CDR2 YSLEER, per germline.

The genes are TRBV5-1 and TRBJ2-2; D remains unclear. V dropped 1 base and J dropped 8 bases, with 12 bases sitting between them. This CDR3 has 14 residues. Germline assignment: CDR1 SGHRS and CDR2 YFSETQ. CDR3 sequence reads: CASSLSLATGELFF. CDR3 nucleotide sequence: TGCGCCAGCAGCTTGAGCTTGGCGACTGGGGAGCTGTTTTTT. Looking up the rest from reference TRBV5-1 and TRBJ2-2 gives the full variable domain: KAGVTQTPRYLIKTRGQQVTLSCSPISGHRSVSWYQQTPGQGLQFLFEYFSETQRNKGNFPGRFSGRQFSNSRSEMNVSTLELGDSALYLCASSLSLATGELFFGEGSRLTVL.

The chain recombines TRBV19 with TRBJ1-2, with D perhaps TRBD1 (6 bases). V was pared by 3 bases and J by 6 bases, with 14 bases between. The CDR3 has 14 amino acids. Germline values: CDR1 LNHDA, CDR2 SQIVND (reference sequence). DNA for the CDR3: TGTGCCAGTAGTATTTTCGAGACAGGCCATGGCTACACCTTC. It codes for CASSIFETGHGYTF.

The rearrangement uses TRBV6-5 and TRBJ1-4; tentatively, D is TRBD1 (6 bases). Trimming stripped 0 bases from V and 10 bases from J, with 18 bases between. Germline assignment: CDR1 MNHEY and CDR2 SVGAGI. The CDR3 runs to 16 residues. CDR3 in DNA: TGTGCCAGCAGTTACTCGTTACAGGACAGCCACGGAAAACTGTTTTTT. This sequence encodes CASSYSLQDSHGKLFF.

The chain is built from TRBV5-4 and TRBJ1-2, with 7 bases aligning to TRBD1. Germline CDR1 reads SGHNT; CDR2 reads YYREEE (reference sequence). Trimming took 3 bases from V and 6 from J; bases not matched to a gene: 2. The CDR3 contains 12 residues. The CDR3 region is CASSSGGDGYTF. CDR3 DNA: TGTGCCAGCAGCTCAGGGGGTGATGGCTACACCTTC.

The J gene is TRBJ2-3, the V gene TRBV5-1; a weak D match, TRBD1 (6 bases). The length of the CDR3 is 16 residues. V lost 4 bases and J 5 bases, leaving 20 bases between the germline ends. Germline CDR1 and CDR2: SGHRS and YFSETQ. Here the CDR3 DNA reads TGCGCCAGCAGCCCTGACACAGGGTATTTAAAAGATACGCAGTATTTT. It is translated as CASSPDTGYLKDTQYF. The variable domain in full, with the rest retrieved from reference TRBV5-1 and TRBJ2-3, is KAGVTQTPRYLIKTRGQQVTLSCSPISGHRSVSWYQQTPGQGLQFLFEYFSETQRNKGNFPGRFSGRQFSNSRSEMNVSTLELGDSALYLCASSPDTGYLKDTQYFGPGTRLTVL.

The CDR3 DNA reads as TGCGCCAGCAGCCGGGAGGGACTAGCGACCTACAATGAGCAGTTCTTC. Residues: CASSREGLATYNEQFF. This chain joins TRBV4-1 and TRBJ2-1; 10 nucleotides align to TRBD2. The CDR3 is 16 residues long. CDR1 and CDR2 (germline): MGHRA, YSYEKL. With V trimmed by 4 bases and J by 2 bases, 5 bases remained unmatched.

The CDR3 DNA is TGTGCCAGCAGCTACCCGACACATCCAGAGACCCAGTACTTC. It yields the protein CASSYPTHPETQYF. This chain joins TRBV7-8 and TRBJ2-5, with D uncertain. Germline CDR1 is SGHVS and CDR2 is FQNEAQ. V lost 4 bases and J lost 4, with 13 bases in between. This CDR3 spans 14 amino acids.

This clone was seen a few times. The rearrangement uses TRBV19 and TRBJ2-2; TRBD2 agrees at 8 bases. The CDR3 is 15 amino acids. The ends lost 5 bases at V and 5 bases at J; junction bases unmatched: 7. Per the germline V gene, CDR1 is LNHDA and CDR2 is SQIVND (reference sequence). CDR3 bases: TGTGCCAGTAGTTGGGGACTAGGGGGGACCGGGGAGCTGTTTTTT. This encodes CASSWGLGGTGELFF.

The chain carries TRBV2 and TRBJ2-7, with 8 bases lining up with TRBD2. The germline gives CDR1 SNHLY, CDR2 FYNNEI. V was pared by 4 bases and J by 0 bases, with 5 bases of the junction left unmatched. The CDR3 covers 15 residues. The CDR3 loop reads CASSAGGTSSYEQYV. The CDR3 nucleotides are TGTGCCAGCAGTGCTGGGGGGACTAGCTCCTACGAGCAGTACGTC.

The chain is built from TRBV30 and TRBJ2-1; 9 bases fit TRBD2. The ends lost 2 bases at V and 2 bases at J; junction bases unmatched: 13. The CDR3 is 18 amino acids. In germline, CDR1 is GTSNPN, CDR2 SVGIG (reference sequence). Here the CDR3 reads CAWSSLGGGAIAYNEQFF. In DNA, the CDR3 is TGTGCCTGGAGTTCACTGGGCGGGGGGGCCATAGCCTACAATGAGCAGTTCTTC.

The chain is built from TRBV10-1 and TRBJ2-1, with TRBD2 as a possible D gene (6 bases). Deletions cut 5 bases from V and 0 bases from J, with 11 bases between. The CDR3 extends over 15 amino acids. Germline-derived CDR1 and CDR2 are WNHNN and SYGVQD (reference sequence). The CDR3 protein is CASSRDSSSYNEQFF. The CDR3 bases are TGCGCCAGCAGTCGGGACTCAAGCTCCTACAATGAGCAGTTCTTC.

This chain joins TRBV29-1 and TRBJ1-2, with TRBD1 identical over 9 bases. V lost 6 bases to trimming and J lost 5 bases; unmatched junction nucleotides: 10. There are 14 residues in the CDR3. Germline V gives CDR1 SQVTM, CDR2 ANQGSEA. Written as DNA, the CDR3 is TGCAGCGTGGACCCGGGACAGGGAAGGTATGGCTACACCTTC. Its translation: CSVDPGQGRYGYTF.

Written as DNA, the CDR3 is TGCAGTGTCGGAAGACAGAATGAGCAGTTCTTC. Residues: CSVGRQNEQFF. V gene TRBV20-1 combines with J gene TRBJ2-1, with D tentatively TRBD1 (5 bases). The CDR3 runs 11 residues. Per the germline V gene, CDR1 is DFQATT and CDR2 is SNEGSKA (reference sequence). The V end was cut by 7 bases, the J end by 7 bases, with 11 bases between.